Listed below are T cell receptor beta chains from one sample, sequenced in a study of PD-1 blockade in classical Hodgkin lymphoma. Measured with immunoSEQ multiplex PCR; TCRdb has only the in-frame clones, and not every one. The profile shows about 93,000 clones, just under 80% of them singletons. This specimen consisted of peripheral blood mononuclear cells (PBMCs), obtained before the fourth cycle of nivolumab. The receptor set was obtained from a human donor with classical Hodgkin lymphoma. The CDR3 runs from the conserved cysteine through the conserved F or W. The D gene is left open where the match is weak. The size entry is marked missing in some rows and otherwise reads once, few, many or a size class.

CDR3: CASSPLMTRDTQYF; DNA: TGCGCCAGCAGCCCTCTGATGACGAGAGATACGCAGTATTTT; V: TRBV5-1; D: NA; size: few; J: TRBJ2-3
CDR3: CAISDSSGRALTQYF; DNA: TGTGCCATCAGTGATTCTTCGGGCAGGGCGTTGACCCAGTACTTC; V: TRBV10-3; D: NA; size: NA; J: TRBJ2-5
CDR3: CASSEAQGPQPQHF; DNA: TGTGCCAGCAGTGAAGCGCAGGGTCCACAGCCCCAGCATTTT; V: TRBV6-1; D: NA; size: NA; J: TRBJ1-5
CDR3: CASSFRDRANYGYTF; DNA: TGTGCCAGCAGTTTTAGGGACAGAGCTAACTATGGCTACACCTTC; V: TRBV28; D: TRBD1; size: NA; J: TRBJ1-2
CDR3: CASSFGTHSNQPQHF; DNA: TGCGCCAGCAGCTTCGGGACACATAGCAATCAGCCCCAGCATTTT; V: TRBV5-1; D: NA; size: NA; J: TRBJ1-5
CDR3: CASSAGGVNYGYTF; DNA: TGTGCCAGCAGCGCAGGGGGGGTTAACTATGGCTACACCTTC; V: TRBV9; D: TRBD1; size: NA; J: TRBJ1-2
CDR3: CASRYSGRVIGELFF; DNA: TGTGCCAGCAGATATAGCGGGAGGGTGATCGGGGAGCTGTTTTTT; V: TRBV5-6; D: TRBD2; size: NA; J: TRBJ2-2
CDR3: CASSEGQGLFDEQYF; DNA: TGTGCCAGCAGCGAAGGACAGGGCTTATTCGACGAGCAGTACTTC; V: TRBV7-3; D: TRBD1; size: NA; J: TRBJ2-7
CDR3: CASTGGDAGELFF; DNA: TGCGCCAGCACAGGTGGGGACGCCGGGGAGCTGTTTTTT; V: TRBV5-1; D: NA; size: NA; J: TRBJ2-2
CDR3: CASSPRRDHYEQYF; DNA: TGTGCCAGCAGTCCCAGGCGGGATCACTACGAGCAGTACTTC; V: TRBV27; D: NA; size: NA; J: TRBJ2-7
CDR3: CASSFNYEQYF; DNA: TGTGCCAGCAGCTTCAACTACGAGCAGTACTTC; V: TRBV6-5; D: NA; size: NA; J: TRBJ2-7
CDR3: CASSAAPSSYNEQFF; DNA: TGTGCCAGCAGCGCTGCCCCATCCTCCTACAATGAGCAGTTCTTC; V: TRBV9; D: NA; size: once; J: TRBJ2-1
CDR3: CSAVTGSYNEQFF; DNA: TGCAGCGCGGTAACAGGTTCTTACAATGAGCAGTTCTTC; V: TRBV29-1; D: NA; size: NA; J: TRBJ2-1
CDR3: CASRGSNTGELFF; DNA: TGCGCCAGCAGGGGTTCGAACACCGGGGAGCTGTTTTTT; V: TRBV5-1; D: NA; size: once; J: TRBJ2-2
CDR3: CASRGAGQSSYNEQFF; DNA: TGCGCCAGCAGGGGAGCGGGACAGAGCTCCTACAATGAGCAGTTCTTC; V: TRBV4-1; D: NA; size: few; J: TRBJ2-1
CDR3: CASSADRQYTEAFF; DNA: TGTGCCAGTAGTGCGGACAGGCAATACACTGAAGCTTTCTTT; V: TRBV19; D: TRBD1; size: NA; J: TRBJ1-1
CDR3: CASSIEVNSNQPQHF; DNA: TGTGCCAGTAGTATAGAAGTCAATAGCAATCAGCCCCAGCATTTT; V: TRBV19; D: NA; size: NA; J: TRBJ1-5
CDR3: CASSYEGIETQYF; DNA: TGTGCCAGCAGTTACGAGGGGATCGAGACCCAGTACTTC; V: TRBV6-6; D: NA; size: once; J: TRBJ2-5
CDR3: CASSWKGTPRGNSPLHF; DNA: TGCGCCAGCAGCTGGAAGGGGACACCAAGGGGAAATTCACCCCTCCACTTT; V: TRBV5-1; D: NA; size: few; J: TRBJ1-6
CDR3: CASSPRTGPYEQYF; DNA: TGTGCCAGCAGTCCAAGGACAGGACCCTACGAGCAGTACTTC; V: TRBV27; D: TRBD1; size: NA; J: TRBJ2-7
CDR3: CASKAVGANTEAFF; DNA: TGCGCCAGCAAAGCAGTGGGGGCGAACACTGAAGCTTTCTTT; V: TRBV4-1; D: NA; size: NA; J: TRBJ1-1
CDR3: CASRLSVALQGRSKETQYF; DNA: TGCGCCAGCAGACTCTCTGTGGCCCTACAGGGACGGTCCAAAGAGACCCAGTACTTC; V: TRBV5-1; D: NA; size: NA; J: TRBJ2-5
CDR3: CASSPDGTGRNYGYTF; DNA: TGTGCCAGCAGCCCAGACGGGACAGGGAGAAACTATGGCTACACCTTC; V: TRBV9; D: TRBD1; size: NA; J: TRBJ1-2